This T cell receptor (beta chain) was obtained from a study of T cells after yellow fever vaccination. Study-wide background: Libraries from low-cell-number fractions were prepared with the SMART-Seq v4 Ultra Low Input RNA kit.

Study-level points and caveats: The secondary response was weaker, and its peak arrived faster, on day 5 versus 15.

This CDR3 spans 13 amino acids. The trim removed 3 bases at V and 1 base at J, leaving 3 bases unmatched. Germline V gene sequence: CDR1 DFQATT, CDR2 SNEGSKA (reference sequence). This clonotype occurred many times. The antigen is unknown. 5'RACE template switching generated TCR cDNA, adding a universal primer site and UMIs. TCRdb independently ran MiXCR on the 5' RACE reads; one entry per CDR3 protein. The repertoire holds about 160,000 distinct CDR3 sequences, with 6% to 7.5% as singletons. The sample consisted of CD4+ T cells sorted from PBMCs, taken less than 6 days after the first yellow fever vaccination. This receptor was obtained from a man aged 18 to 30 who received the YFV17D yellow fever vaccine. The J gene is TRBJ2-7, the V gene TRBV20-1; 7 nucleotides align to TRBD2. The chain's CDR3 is CSARRGGSYEQYV. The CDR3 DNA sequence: TGCAGTGCTAGGCGGGGAGGGTCCTACGAGCAGTACGTC.